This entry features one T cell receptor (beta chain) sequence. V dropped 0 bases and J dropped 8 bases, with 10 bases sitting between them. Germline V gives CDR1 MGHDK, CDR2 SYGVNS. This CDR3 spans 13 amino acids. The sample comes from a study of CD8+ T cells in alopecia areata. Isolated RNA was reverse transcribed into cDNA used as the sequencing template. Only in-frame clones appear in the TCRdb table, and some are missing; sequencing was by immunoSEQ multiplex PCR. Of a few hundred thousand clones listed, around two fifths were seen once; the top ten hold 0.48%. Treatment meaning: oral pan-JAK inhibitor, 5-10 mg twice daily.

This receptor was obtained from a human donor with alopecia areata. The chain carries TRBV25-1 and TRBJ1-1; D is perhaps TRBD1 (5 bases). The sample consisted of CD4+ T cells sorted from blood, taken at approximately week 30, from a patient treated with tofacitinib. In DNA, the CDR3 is TGTGCCAGCAGTGAATATAGAAACAGGGAAGCTTTCTTT. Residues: CASSEYRNREAFF.